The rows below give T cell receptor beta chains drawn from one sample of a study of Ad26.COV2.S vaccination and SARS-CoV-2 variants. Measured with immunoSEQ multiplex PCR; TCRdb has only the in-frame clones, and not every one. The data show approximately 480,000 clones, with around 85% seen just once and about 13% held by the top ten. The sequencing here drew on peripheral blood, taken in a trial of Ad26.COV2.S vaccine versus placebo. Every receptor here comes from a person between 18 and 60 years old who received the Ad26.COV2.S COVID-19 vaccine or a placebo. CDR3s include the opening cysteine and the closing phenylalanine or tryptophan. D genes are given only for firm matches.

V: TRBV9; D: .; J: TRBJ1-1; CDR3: CASSVAGINTEAFF; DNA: TGTGCCAGCAGCGTAGCCGGGATAAACACTGAAGCTTTCTTT
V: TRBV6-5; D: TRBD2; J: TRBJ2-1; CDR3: CATHSLAGGTNEQFF; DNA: TGTGCCACCCATTCCCTAGCGGGAGGTACCAATGAGCAGTTCTTC
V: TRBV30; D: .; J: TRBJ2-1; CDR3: CAWSRRKDSYNEQFF; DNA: TGTGCCTGGAGCAGACGAAAAGACAGCTACAATGAGCAGTTCTTC
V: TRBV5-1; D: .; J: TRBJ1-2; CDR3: CASSPSGGAHGYTF; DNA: TGCGCCAGCAGCCCTTCGGGAGGGGCCCATGGCTACACCTTC
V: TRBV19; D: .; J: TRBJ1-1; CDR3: CASSILRAGGTEAFF; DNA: TGTGCCAGTAGTATATTGAGGGCGGGGGGCACTGAAGCTTTCTTT
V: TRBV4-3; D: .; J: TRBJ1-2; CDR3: CASSQTEAANYGYTF; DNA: TGCGCCAGCAGCCAGACAGAGGCAGCTAACTATGGCTACACCTTC
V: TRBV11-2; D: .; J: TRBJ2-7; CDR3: CASSLAPPGAYEQYF; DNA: TGTGCCAGCAGCTTAGCTCCGCCGGGGGCCTACGAGCAGTACTTC
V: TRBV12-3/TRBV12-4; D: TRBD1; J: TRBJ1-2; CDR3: CASSLGTGGYTF; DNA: TGTGCCAGCAGTTTGGGGACAGGGGGCTACACCTTC
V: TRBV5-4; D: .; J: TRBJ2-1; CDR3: CASSTAGLHAYNEQFF; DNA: TGTGCCAGCAGCACGGCCGGACTCCACGCCTACAATGAGCAGTTCTTC
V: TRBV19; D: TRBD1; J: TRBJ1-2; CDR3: CASSTPGQDYGYTF; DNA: TGTGCCAGTAGTACCCCGGGACAGGACTATGGCTACACCTTC
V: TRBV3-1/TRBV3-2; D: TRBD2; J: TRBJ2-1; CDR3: CASSQAPSGSYNEQFF; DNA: TGTGCCAGCAGCCAGGCTCCTAGCGGGTCGTACAATGAGCAGTTCTTC
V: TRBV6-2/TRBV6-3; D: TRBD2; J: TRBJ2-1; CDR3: CASSPLTGRAYNEQFF; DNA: TGTGCCAGCAGTCCCCTCACTGGGAGGGCCTACAATGAGCAGTTCTTC